Below are 29 T cell receptor beta chains sequenced from a single sample in a study of shared clonotypes between healthy human individuals. Method: immunoSEQ multiplex PCR; TCRdb's copy keeps in-frame clones and lacks some. Found here are about 510,000 clones, roughly 79% of them singletons; the top ten hold 9.5% to 15%. The sequencing input was PBMCs. These receptors all stem from a woman in her thirties or forties in good health. Some clones in this sample may be carry-over from other donors' samples.

The gene calls are TRBV6-1 and TRBJ2-7; D unclear. The CDR3 runs to 13 residues. CDR1 is MNHNS, CDR2 SASEGT, per germline. Trimming took 6 bases from V and 1 from J, leaving 10 bases between them. DNA for the CDR3: TGTGCCAGCAGGGGGTCAGCATCCTACGAGCAGTACTTC. Its translation: CASRGSASYEQYF.

This chain links TRBV2 with TRBJ2-3; D is perhaps TRBD1 (6 bases). V was shortened by 4 bases and J by 4 bases, with 15 bases between the two germline ends. Germline V gene lookup returns CDR1 SNHLY and CDR2 FYNNEI. This CDR3 comprises 15 residues. Here the CDR3 DNA reads TGTGCCAGCAGTGTGGGGCCCAGGGGAGCAGATACGCAGTATTTT. Residues: CASSVGPRGADTQYF.

For the CDR3, the DNA is TGCGCCAGCAGCCAAGATTTAGAGCTCAGGACTCTGTTTTTT. It specifies CASSQDLELRTLFF. The chain recombines TRBV4-1 with TRBJ1-4; D is unresolved. Germline CDR1 is MGHRA and CDR2 is YSYEKL. The CDR3 loop spans 14 amino acids. Trimming stripped 0 bases from V and 14 bases from J, with 16 bases between.

The chain carries TRBV5-6 and TRBJ2-7; D gene ambiguous. The germline V and J ends were trimmed by 1 base and 6 bases, with 17 bases remaining between them. This CDR3 has 15 amino acids. Germline-derived CDR1 and CDR2 are SGHDT and YYEEEE. The CDR3 loop is CASSLLSAPAFEQYF. The DNA of the CDR3 is TGTGCCAGCAGCTTGTTAAGTGCCCCGGCCTTCGAGCAGTACTTC.

The CDR3 sequence is CASSKTSGAKTGELFF. The CDR3 DNA reads TGTGCCAGCAGTAAAACTAGCGGAGCAAAAACCGGGGAGCTGTTTTTT. The chain has TRBV28 and TRBJ2-2, with TRBD2 matching over 8 bases. The CDR3 has 16 amino acids. Germline loops: CDR1 MDHEN, CDR2 SYDVKM. J lost 5 bases, V lost 5 bases, and 10 bases had no gene match.

The V gene is TRBV7-2, the J gene TRBJ2-7; 14 bases map to TRBD2. V lost 4 bases, J lost 3 bases, and 2 bases stayed unmatched. This CDR3 comprises 15 residues. Per germline, CDR1 SGHTA and CDR2 FQGNSA. This CDR3 reads CASSSTSGRGYEQYF. The CDR3 DNA sequence: TGTGCCAGCAGCTCGACTAGCGGGAGGGGCTACGAGCAGTACTTC.

V usage is TRBV18 and J usage is TRBJ2-5, with a tentative D call TRBD2 (6 bases). Trimming left V 0 bases short and J 8 bases short, with 16 bases between. The CDR3 sequence is 15 residues long. Germline loops: CDR1 KGHSH, CDR2 LQKENI. This CDR3 is CASSPPSTVGGTQYF. The CDR3 DNA reads as TGTGCCAGCTCACCACCGTCGACAGTGGGGGGAACCCAGTACTTC.

V is TRBV2 and J is TRBJ2-7; maybe TRBD1 (5 bases). V was shortened by 0 bases and J by 2 bases, with 8 bases between the two germline ends. Germline V CDR1 and CDR2: SNHLY, FYNNEI. The length of the CDR3 is 14 residues. The CDR3, as DNA: TGTGCCAGCAGTGAAGCTGTCAGGGCCTACGAGCAGTACTTC. It is translated as CASSEAVRAYEQYF.

The V and J genes are TRBV5-4 and TRBJ2-2; TRBD1 or TRBD2 may be the D gene (5 bases each). CDR1 and CDR2 from the germline V gene are SGHNT and YYREEE (reference sequence). CDR3 length equals 15 residues. V lost 0 bases to trimming and J lost 3 bases, with 9 bases between them. CDR3 nucleotides: TGTGCCAGCAGCTTGGTACAGGAGGACACCGGGGAGCTGTTTTTT. Translated: CASSLVQEDTGELFF.

V and J are TRBV15 and TRBJ2-2; tentatively, D is TRBD1 (5 bases). Germline values: CDR1 LNHNV, CDR2 YYDKDF (reference sequence). Trimming pared 5 bases from V and 3 bases from J, leaving 19 bases between. The CDR3 sequence is 17 residues long. The CDR3 region has the DNA TGTGCCACCAGCCCCGGTGCGTGGGGCGGTGACACCGGGGAGCTGTTTTTT. Its translation: CATSPGAWGGDTGELFF. Based on the CDR3 plus reference TRBV15 and TRBJ2-2, the full variable domain is DAMVIQNPRYQVTQFGKPVTLSCSQTLNHNVMYWYQQKSSQAPKLLFHYYDKDFNNEADTPDNFQSRRPNTSFCFLDIRSPGLGDTAMYLCATSPGAWGGDTGELFFGEGSRLTVL.

This rearrangement joins TRBV5-1 to TRBJ2-7, with D maybe TRBD1 (7 bases). Germline V gene lookup returns CDR1 SGHRS and CDR2 YFSETQ. V was cut by 0 bases and J by 6 bases, with 10 bases left in between. The CDR3 runs 13 residues. Written as DNA, the CDR3 is TGCGCCAGCAGCTTGGGCGGGACAGTCGAGCAGTACTTC. Protein: CASSLGGTVEQYF.

The gene calls are TRBV5-4 and TRBJ2-2, with D tentatively TRBD2 (7 bases). Germline lookup yields CDR1 SGHNT and CDR2 YYREEE (reference sequence). The CDR3 is 16 amino acids. Trimming shortened V by 4 bases and J by 5 bases, and 18 bases separated the two germline ends. In nucleotides, the CDR3 is TGTGCCAGCAGCCCCCCTCGCGGGGGCTCAACCGGGGAGCTGTTTTTT. As protein: CASSPPRGGSTGELFF.

As regards this clone: It may be a read error: a sequence one base away is much more abundant. V and J are TRBV28 and TRBJ1-5, with a weak D call TRBD1 (6 bases). Germline CDR1 is MDHEN and CDR2 is SYDVKM. This CDR3 contains 13 residues. The V and J ends lost 5 bases and 3 bases respectively, with 8 bases between them. CDR3: CASSGDNNQPQHF. The CDR3 coding sequence is TGTGCCAGCAGTGGGGACAACAATCAGCCCCAGCATTTT.

This clone was detected a few times. The chain is built from TRBV5-6 and TRBJ1-2; TRBD1 agrees at 9 bases. Germline V lookup: CDR1 SGHDT, CDR2 YYEEEE. V was clipped by 0 bases and J by 5 bases; unmatched bases: 5. This CDR3 has 15 residues. The CDR3 protein is CASSLGQGEVYGYTF. DNA for the CDR3: TGTGCCAGCAGCTTGGGACAGGGGGAGGTATATGGCTACACCTTC. The full variable domain, rest sourced from reference TRBV5-6 and TRBJ1-2, is DAGVTQSPTHLIKTRGQQVTLRCSPKSGHDTVSWYQQALGQGPQFIFQYYEEEERQRGNFPDRFSGHQFPNYSSELNVNALLLGDSALYLCASSLGQGEVYGYTFGSGTRLTVV.

The J gene is TRBJ2-5, the V gene TRBV29-1, with a possible D match to TRBD1 (6 bases). This CDR3 region has 14 residues. The V end was cut by 1 base, the J end by 3 bases, with 12 bases between. From germline, CDR1 is SQVTM and CDR2 ANQGSEA. The chain's CDR3 is CSVEAPGQKETQYF. The CDR3 nucleotides are TGCAGCGTTGAAGCTCCCGGACAGAAAGAGACCCAGTACTTC.

A remark on this clone: The same CDR3 also results from other DNA sequences found in this sample. The chain carries TRBV2 and TRBJ2-1; D is possibly TRBD2 (5 bases). This CDR3 is built from 13 residues. Germline CDR1 is SNHLY and CDR2 is FYNNEI. V was shortened by 6 bases and J by 3 bases, with 9 bases between the two germline ends. The CDR3, as DNA: TGTGCCAGCAGCGAGGGTGGCTACAATGAGCAGTTCTTC. It codes for CASSEGGYNEQFF.

J is TRBJ1-1 and V is TRBV30; D unclear. Trimming cost V 0 bases and J 1 base, with 9 bases left between them. This CDR3 comprises 14 residues. Germline V CDR1 and CDR2: GTSNPN, SVGIG (reference sequence). The CDR3 loop is CAWSVVAGNTEAFF. Written as DNA, the CDR3 is TGTGCCTGGAGTGTAGTGGCCGGGAACACTGAAGCTTTCTTT.

The rearrangement links TRBV7-8 to TRBJ1-2; no clear D gene. The CDR3 contains 14 residues. CDR1 is SGHVS, CDR2 FQNEAQ, per germline. Trimming took off 1 base at V and 1 base at J, with 7 bases between the two ends. CDR3: CASSLDTINYGYTF. As DNA, the CDR3 is TGTGCCAGCAGCTTAGACACGATTAACTATGGCTACACCTTC.

The chain uses TRBV27 and TRBJ2-1, with D possibly TRBD1 on 5 matching bases. CDR3 size: 14 residues. Germline V CDR1 and CDR2: MNHEY, SMNVEV (reference sequence). The ends were cut back, 8 bases at V and 6 bases at J, with 17 bases in the middle. The CDR3 loop is CASVRLQGGNEQFF. The CDR3 DNA sequence: TGTGCCAGCGTACGTCTGCAGGGCGGCAATGAGCAGTTCTTC.

This chain joins TRBV7-6 and TRBJ2-5; 9 bases fit TRBD1. Germline loops: CDR1 SGHVS, CDR2 FNYEAQ. The CDR3 length is 16 residues. J lost 5 bases, V lost 0 bases, and 7 bases had no gene match. DNA for the CDR3: TGTGCCAGCAGCTTAGCCGGGACAGGGTCTTGGGAGACCCAGTACTTC. Translating gives CASSLAGTGSWETQYF.

The chain has TRBV28 and TRBJ1-1; 7 bases are a match to TRBD1. Germline V lookup: CDR1 MDHEN, CDR2 SYDVKM. With 5 bases clipped from V and 6 bases from J, the junction kept 6 bases outside the gene matches. CDR3 length: 13 residues. The CDR3: CASSQPQGAEAFF. The CDR3 DNA is TGTGCCAGCAGTCAACCTCAGGGGGCTGAAGCTTTCTTT.

To note about this clone: A far larger clone differs by one base, so this is likely a read error. The sample holds other DNA sequences that translate to the same CDR3. The chain joins TRBV5-1 to TRBJ2-7; D not resolved. The CDR3 sequence is 13 residues long. The V gene's germline CDR1 is SGHRS and CDR2 YFSETQ. Written as DNA, the CDR3 is TGCGCCAGCAGCTTGGGATTACCTTACGAACAGTACTTC. Amino acid sequence: CASSLGLPYEQYF.

V gene TRBV2 combines with J gene TRBJ2-7, with TRBD2 matching 14 bases. V gave up 0 bases and J gave up 5 bases; unmatched junction bases: 15. CDR3 length equals 20 residues. Germline CDR1 is SNHLY and CDR2 is FYNNEI. CDR3 DNA: TGTGCCAGCAGTGAAGCGCTTGGACTAGCGGGAGGACTTGGTCCCCACGAGCAGTACTTC. This sequence encodes CASSEALGLAGGLGPHEQYF.

The chain couples TRBV30 to TRBJ2-7; TRBD1 matches 8 bases. J was trimmed by 2 bases and V by 3 bases; bases with no gene match: 9. This CDR3 region has 15 residues. CDR1 and CDR2 (germline): GTSNPN, SVGIG (reference sequence). In DNA, the CDR3 is TGTGCCTGGAGCCCTGGACAGGGAGGAACCTACGAGCAGTACTTC. Encoded protein: CAWSPGQGGTYEQYF.

This clone was recorded only once. This chain joins TRBV7-9 and TRBJ2-7; D is perhaps TRBD1 (5 bases). Trimming took 4 bases from V and 7 from J, leaving 14 bases between them. Germline loops: CDR1 SEHNR, CDR2 FQNEAQ (reference sequence). The CDR3 runs to 13 residues. The CDR3 loop reads CASSSQADGEQYF. In DNA, the CDR3 is TGTGCCAGCAGCTCACAGGCCGACGGGGAGCAGTACTTC.

The chain couples TRBV5-1 to TRBJ2-1, with 10 bases that match TRBD2. This CDR3 has 18 amino acids. V shed 0 bases, J shed 0 bases, and the junction held 6 bases outside the gene matches. CDR1 and CDR2 (germline): SGHRS, YFSETQ. This chain's CDR3 is CASSLVPSGSPSYNEQFF. CDR3 bases: TGCGCCAGCAGCTTGGTCCCTAGCGGGAGCCCCTCCTACAATGAGCAGTTCTTC.

The chain recombines TRBV30 with TRBJ1-6; D perhaps matches TRBD1 (5 bases). The CDR3 length is 14 residues. The germline gives CDR1 GTSNPN, CDR2 SVGIG (reference sequence). The germline V and J ends were trimmed by 4 bases and 12 bases, with 19 bases remaining between them. This CDR3 reads CAWMGRMHGGPLHF. The CDR3 region has the DNA TGTGCCTGGATGGGGCGGATGCACGGGGGACCCCTCCACTTT.

This clone is a singleton in its sample. This rearrangement joins TRBV6-6 to TRBJ2-7, with unresolved D. V lost 8 bases to trimming and J lost 4 bases, with 9 bases between them. Germline V gene lookup returns CDR1 MNHNY and CDR2 SVGAGI (reference sequence). This CDR3 is 11 amino acids long. CDR3 in DNA: TGTGCCAGCGGGGTTCGGTACGAGCAGTACTTC. Translated: CASGVRYEQYF.

The gene calls are TRBV11-3 and TRBJ2-2; D is perhaps TRBD1 or TRBD2 (7 bases each). CDR1 and CDR2 from the germline V gene are SGHNT and YENEEA. The CDR3 contains 15 residues. V lost 1 base and J lost 6, with 12 bases in between. The CDR3 sequence: CASSLGQGGAGELFF. The CDR3 DNA sequence: TGTGCCAGCAGCTTAGGACAGGGAGGGGCCGGGGAGCTGTTTTTT. The whole variable domain, filled in from reference TRBV11-3 and TRBJ2-2, reads EAGVVQSPRYKIIEKKQPVAFWCNPISGHNTLYWYLQNLGQGPELLIRYENEEAVDDSQLPKDRFSAERLKGVDSTLKIQPAELGDSAVYLCASSLGQGGAGELFFGEGSRLTVL.